A selection of T cell receptor beta chains follows, all from one sample in a study of blood T cell repertoires in COVID-19. Generated by immunoSEQ multiplex PCR, the TCRdb table keeps only in-frame clones and is missing some. The data hold more than 350,000 clones, with more than 75% observed a single time. Input material: peripheral blood. These receptors all come from a woman aged 25 to 39 with COVID-19, enrolled during active disease. Each CDR3 is given with its conserved first and last residue. The order of the fields is V gene, J gene, clone size, D gene, CDR3 DNA, CDR3 protein. The D gene is left open where the match is weak. Not all rows give a size; the values are once, few, many and, for expanded clones, a class.

>TRBV10-3|TRBJ2-7|NA|TRBD2
TGTGCCATCAGTGAAGTACAACCACTAGCGGGAGGCCGCAACGAGCAGTACTTC
CAISEVQPLAGGRNEQYF
>TRBV28|TRBJ2-1|NA|NA
TGTGCCAGCAGTCCCTCCTCAGGACGTACCCCGGGGAATGAGCAGTTCTTC
CASSPSSGRTPGNEQFF
>TRBV9|TRBJ2-2|NA|NA
TGTGCCAGCAGCGTAGAAACAGGGATTACGAACACCGGGGAGCTGTTTTTT
CASSVETGITNTGELFF
>TRBV19|TRBJ2-1|NA|TRBD2
TGTGCCAGTAGTATCGCGGGAGGTAAGAATGAGCAGTTCTTC
CASSIAGGKNEQFF
>TRBV2|TRBJ2-1|NA|TRBD1
TGTGCCTCTCGGGACAGAGCTTACAATGAGCAGTTCTTC
CASRDRAYNEQFF
>TRBV11-2|TRBJ2-7|NA|NA
TGTGCCAGCAGCCTCCGGGACAACCCCTACGAGCAGTACTTC
CASSLRDNPYEQYF
>TRBV27|TRBJ2-7|once|TRBD1
TGTGCCAGCAGTCCCGGACAGGGCTACGAGCAGTACTTC
CASSPGQGYEQYF
>TRBV28|TRBJ2-1|NA|TRBD1
TGTGCCAGCAGAATTAACCGGGACAGGGTGGGTAATGAGCAGTTCTTC
CASRINRDRVGNEQFF
>TRBV6-5|TRBJ2-5|NA|TRBD2
TGTGCCAGCAGTTACCTCGGGGGGGGCCCAGAGACCCAGTACTTC
CASSYLGGGPETQYF
>TRBV30|TRBJ2-1|NA|TRBD2
TGTGCCTGGACTAACCCCCTAGCGGGAGTAACCTACAATGAGCAGTTCTTC
CAWTNPLAGVTYNEQFF
>TRBV2|TRBJ2-1|NA|TRBD2
TGTGCCAGCGGGGAGGGTGAGCAGTTCTTC
CASGEGEQFF
>TRBV29-1|TRBJ2-5|NA|NA
TGCAGCTACAGGGTACAAGAGACCCAGTACTTC
CSYRVQETQYF
>TRBV30|TRBJ2-3|NA|TRBD1
TGTGCCTGGAGTGTAGATCCGGGACAGGGGGCAAATACGCAGTATTTT
CAWSVDPGQGANTQYF
>TRBV10-3|TRBJ2-2|few|TRBD2
TGTGCCATCCGGGGGGCGAACACCGGGGAGCTGTTTTTT
CAIRGANTGELFF
>TRBV7-2|TRBJ2-3|NA|TRBD2
TGTGCCAGCACCCTAGGGGAGCTAGCGGGTTCAGATACGCAGTATTTT
CASTLGELAGSDTQYF
>TRBV5-1|TRBJ1-2|NA|TRBD1
TGCGCCAGCAGCTTGGACGGAGGGGGCGGTGGCTACACCTTC
CASSLDGGGGGYTF
>TRBV6-5|TRBJ1-2|NA|NA
TGTGCCAGCAGTTACTCGAGAGGCCATGGCTACACCTTC
CASSYSRGHGYTF
>TRBV3-1/TRBV3-2|TRBJ1-1|NA|NA
TGTGCCAGCAGCCCCCAAGACACCTCGAACACTGAAGCTTTCTTT
CASSPQDTSNTEAFF
>TRBV6-5|TRBJ2-5|NA|TRBD1
TGTGCCAGCAGCCCGACAGGGGGGGGTTTTGAGACCCAGTACTTC
CASSPTGGGFETQYF
>TRBV19|TRBJ2-5|once|NA
TGTGCCAGTAGTTTACAGGTGGGGTCCCATCAAGAGACCCAGTACTTC
CASSLQVGSHQETQYF
>TRBV10-1|TRBJ2-1|NA|TRBD2
TGCGCCACGACTAGCGAGAAGGATAATGAGCAGTTCTTC
CATTSEKDNEQFF
>TRBV6-5|TRBJ2-1|NA|TRBD1
TGTGCCAGCACGGGGACAGGGGACTACAATGAGCAGTTCTTC
CASTGTGDYNEQFF
>TRBV29-1|TRBJ2-7|NA|TRBD1
TGCAGCGTAACAAGGGGGCCAAGGGACGAGCAGTACTTC
CSVTRGPRDEQYF
>TRBV21-1|TRBJ2-5|once|NA
TGTGCCAGCAGCCCTTGGCGACAGGGGGCCTCCGCCCAAGAGACCCAGTACTTC
CASSPWRQGASAQETQYF
>TRBV4-1|TRBJ1-6|NA|TRBD1
TGCGCCAGCAGCCAAGGACAGGGACCGTATAATTCACCCCTCCACTTT
CASSQGQGPYNSPLHF
>TRBV19|TRBJ2-7|NA|NA
TGTGCCAGTAGTCTAACAGGGTTCGGCGAGCAGTACTTC
CASSLTGFGEQYF
>TRBV19|TRBJ1-5|once|TRBD1
TGTGCCAGTAGAGGGGAGACAGGGGACAATCAGCCCCAGCATTTT
CASRGETGDNQPQHF
>TRBV6-5|TRBJ2-7|NA|TRBD1
TGTGCCAGCAGGGAGACAGGGGGTAGCTCCTACGAGCAGTACTTC
CASRETGGSSYEQYF
>TRBV7-2|TRBJ2-7|NA|NA
TGTGCCAGCAGCCTGAGGGAGGCGGCGGGCACCTACGAGCAGTACTTC
CASSLREAAGTYEQYF
>TRBV4-1|TRBJ1-1|NA|NA
TGCGCCAGCAGCCAAGAGTGGGGGAGGGGCCGGGGCCTTGCGAACACTGAAGCTTTCTTT
CASSQEWGRGRGLANTEAFF
>TRBV6-5|TRBJ2-5|once|NA
TGTGCCAGCAGTTCGGGAGTAGCGAGGAGCGGGGAGACCCAGTACTTC
CASSSGVARSGETQYF
>TRBV7-8|TRBJ1-2|NA|NA
TGTGCCAGCAGCTTAGCGCCTAAGGCCTCTCCGGGGACTCAGGACTATGGCTACACCTTC
CASSLAPKASPGTQDYGYTF
>TRBV6-6|TRBJ2-1|NA|TRBD1
TGTGCCAGCAGGACAGGGAATGAGCAGTTCTTC
CASRTGNEQFF
>TRBV7-2|TRBJ2-7|NA|TRBD2
TGTGCCAGCAGCTTAGAGACTAGCGGGTTATACGAGCAGTACTTC
CASSLETSGLYEQYF
>TRBV6-5|TRBJ2-1|NA|NA
TGTGCCAGCAGTTACCCGGGGTCTGAGCAGTTCTTC
CASSYPGSEQFF
>TRBV5-1|TRBJ2-2|NA|NA
TGCGCCAGCAGCTTGGCCGGCGGAGGAAACACCGGGGAGCTGTTTTTT
CASSLAGGGNTGELFF
>TRBV29-1|TRBJ2-7|few|TRBD2
TGCAGCGTTGTTCTTTCTAGCGGTTACGAGCAGTACTTC
CSVVLSSGYEQYF
>TRBV10-1|TRBJ2-1|NA|TRBD2
TGCGCCAGCAGTGATTTGAGCGGGAGGCCGAGAAATGAGCAGTTCTTC
CASSDLSGRPRNEQFF
>TRBV18|TRBJ2-3|NA|NA
TGTGCCAGCTCAAATCGGGCAGATACGCAGTATTTT
CASSNRADTQYF
>TRBV19|TRBJ2-4|NA|NA
TGTGCCAGTAGTATCAGGGCCAAAAACATTCAGTACTTC
CASSIRAKNIQYF
>TRBV6-6|TRBJ1-2|NA|TRBD1
TGTGCCAGCACCGCACTGACAGGGAGCCCCTACACCTTC
CASTALTGSPYTF
>TRBV10-2|TRBJ2-2|NA|TRBD2
TGCGCCAGCAGTTCCGGGACTAGTCTCACCGGGGAGCTGTTTTTT
CASSSGTSLTGELFF
>TRBV27|TRBJ2-7|NA|NA
TGTGCCAGCAGTTTATCGTGGAGCCACGAGCAGTACTTC
CASSLSWSHEQYF
>TRBV6-4|TRBJ2-1|few|TRBD2
TGTGCCAGCAGTAGCGGGGGGGAAAATGAGCAGTTCTTC
CASSSGGENEQFF
>TRBV28|TRBJ2-4|NA|TRBD2
TGTGCCAGCAGTTCGGGAGGCGTAGCCAAAAACATTCAGTACTTC
CASSSGGVAKNIQYF
>TRBV27|TRBJ2-3|NA|NA
TGTGCCAGCAGTAACCTCGGGGTAGATACGCAGTATTTT
CASSNLGVDTQYF
>TRBV6-6|TRBJ2-1|NA|TRBD1
TGTGCCAGCAGACGACAGGGGGGCAATGAGCAGTTCTTC
CASRRQGGNEQFF
>TRBV27|TRBJ2-7|NA|NA
TGTGCCAGCAGTTTATCGACGGGAGAGAGGTCGTACGAGCAGTACTTC
CASSLSTGERSYEQYF